The 14 T cell receptor beta chains listed next were all sequenced from one sample in a study of blood T cell repertoires in COVID-19. TCRdb keeps only in-frame clones here, not all; method: immunoSEQ multiplex PCR. The profile covers roughly 250,000 clones, with approximately 87% appearing a single time and more than 10% taken by the ten largest. What was sequenced was peripheral blood. The receptors were gathered from a woman in her twenties or thirties with COVID-19, enrolled during active disease.

This clone showed up just a few times. The chain is built from TRBV5-1 and TRBJ1-2; possibly TRBD1 for D (5 bases). CDR1 SGHRS and CDR2 YFSETQ come from the germline V gene. This CDR3 comprises 14 residues. With 1 base removed from V and 4 bases from J, the gap between germline ends came to 11 bases. The CDR3 sequence is CASSLHGTGYGYTF. The CDR3 DNA sequence: TGCGCCAGCAGCTTGCATGGGACTGGCTATGGCTACACCTTC.

The chain links TRBV4-1 to TRBJ2-5; D gene uncertain. Per germline, CDR1 MGHRA and CDR2 YSYEKL. The CDR3 is made up of 15 amino acids. The V end was cut by 1 base, the J end by 2 bases, with 11 bases between. For the CDR3, the DNA is TGCGCCAGCAGCCAAGTATGGAGCTTGCAAGAGACCCAGTACTTC. Its protein is CASSQVWSLQETQYF.

This chain joins TRBV10-2 and TRBJ2-5; 7 nucleotides agree with TRBD2. V shed 3 bases, J shed 5 bases, and the junction held 9 bases outside the gene matches. Germline CDR1 WSHSY, CDR2 SAAADI. This CDR3 region has 15 residues. The CDR3 bases are TGCGCCAGCAGTGAAGCGGGGTTGTGGAGCGAGACCCAGTACTTC. As protein: CASSEAGLWSETQYF.

On this clone: Other nucleotide sequences in the sample specify the same CDR3. This chain uses TRBV2 with TRBJ2-2, with 11 bases aligning to TRBD1. This CDR3 has 16 amino acids. The V gene end was trimmed by 6 bases and the J gene end by 1 base; junction bases not matched to a gene: 4. Per germline, CDR1 SNHLY and CDR2 FYNNEI. CDR3 coding DNA: TGTGCCAGCAGGGACAGGGGGCGTCTGAACACCGGGGAGCTGTTTTTT. Translation: CASRDRGRLNTGELFF.

The chain employs TRBV4-1 and TRBJ2-1, with 9 bases identical to TRBD2. Unmatched junction bases numbered 13, after V lost 5 bases and J lost 2 bases. Per the germline V gene, CDR1 is MGHRA and CDR2 is YSYEKL. The CDR3 is made up of 18 amino acids. The DNA for the CDR3 is TGCGCCAGCAGCGCCCGAACGGCTAGCGGGGTCCCCTACAATGAGCAGTTCTTC. Translation gives CASSARTASGVPYNEQFF.

This chain joins TRBV5-1 and TRBJ2-7; TRBD2 agrees at 11 bases. This CDR3 has 18 residues. The germline V gene encodes CDR1 SGHRS and CDR2 YFSETQ. V was pared by 4 bases and J by 0 bases, with 12 bases of the junction left unmatched. The CDR3 loop reads CASSPRAGTSGYSYEQYF. For the CDR3, the DNA is TGCGCCAGCAGCCCACGGGCAGGGACTAGCGGTTACTCCTACGAGCAGTACTTC. The complete variable domain, with remaining parts taken from reference TRBV5-1 and TRBJ2-7, reads KAGVTQTPRYLIKTRGQQVTLSCSPISGHRSVSWYQQTPGQGLQFLFEYFSETQRNKGNFPGRFSGRQFSNSRSEMNVSTLELGDSALYLCASSPRAGTSGYSYEQYFGPGTRLTVT.

The chain combines TRBV28 with TRBJ2-1; maybe TRBD2 (7 bases). CDR3 size: 16 residues. CDR1 and CDR2 from the germline V gene are MDHEN and SYDVKM. V was pared by 6 bases and J by 6 bases, with 21 bases between. The chain's CDR3 is CASSPGGGGGGNEQFF. The CDR3, as DNA: TGTGCCAGCAGCCCAGGAGGGGGGGGTGGAGGCAATGAGCAGTTCTTC. The full variable domain, rest sourced from reference TRBV28 and TRBJ2-1, is DVKVTQSSRYLVKRTGEKVFLECVQDMDHENMFWYRQDPGLGLRLIYFSYDVKMKEKGDIPEGYSVSREKKERFSLILESASTNQTSMYLCASSPGGGGGGNEQFFGPGTRLTVL.

The rearrangement joins TRBV5-1 to TRBJ1-6; 9 bases agree with TRBD1. Germline V CDR1 and CDR2: SGHRS, YFSETQ. The CDR3 runs to 16 residues. The V gene end was trimmed by 0 bases and the J gene end by 9 bases; junction bases not matched to a gene: 7. This CDR3 is CASSLAGQGRGSPLHF. The DNA for the CDR3 is TGCGCCAGCAGCTTGGCGGGACAGGGAAGGGGTTCACCCCTCCACTTT.

CDR3: CASSDARVRGEKLFF. The CDR3 bases are TGTGCCAGCAGTGATGCGAGGGTACGAGGAGAAAAACTGTTTTTT. The rearrangement uses TRBV28 and TRBJ1-4; no firm D call. Germline V lookup: CDR1 MDHEN, CDR2 SYDVKM. Trimming shortened V by 5 bases and J by 8 bases, and 18 bases separated the two germline ends. CDR3 length equals 15 residues.

The chain couples TRBV5-4 to TRBJ2-1, with D maybe TRBD2 (6 bases). With 0 bases removed from V and 10 bases from J, the gap between germline ends came to 8 bases. Germline V gene data show CDR1 as SGHNT and CDR2 as YYREEE (reference sequence). This CDR3 comprises 12 residues. The CDR3, as DNA: TGTGCCAGCAGCTTGGGGAGGGCCGAGCAGTTCTTC. It codes for CASSLGRAEQFF.

The chain links TRBV19 to TRBJ2-7; 12 positions match TRBD1. Trimming removed 3 bases from V and 6 bases from J; junction bases left unmatched: 9. This CDR3 region has 16 residues. Germline V gene lookup returns CDR1 LNHDA and CDR2 SQIVND (reference sequence). CDR3 amino acids: CASSIEGQGASSEQYF. In nucleotides, the CDR3 is TGTGCCAGTAGTATTGAGGGACAGGGGGCGTCTAGCGAGCAGTACTTC.

The CDR3 bases are TGTGCCAGCAGCCAACAACCGATGGACAGGGGGGGTTCACCCCTCCACTTT. Its translation: CASSQQPMDRGGSPLHF. The chain links TRBV7-6 to TRBJ1-6; TRBD1 matches at 10 bases. The CDR3 extends over 17 amino acids. Germline V lookup: CDR1 SGHVS, CDR2 FNYEAQ. Germline trimming cut 5 bases from V and 9 bases from J; bases unmatched to any gene: 13. The variable domain in full, completed from reference TRBV7-6 and TRBJ1-6, reads GAGVSQSPRYKVTKRGQDVALRCDPISGHVSLYWYRQALGQGPEFLTYFNYEAQQDKSGLPNDRFSAERPEGSISTLTIQRTEQRDSAMYRCASSQQPMDRGGSPLHFGNGTRLTVT.

This chain connects TRBV21-1 to TRBJ2-5; the table gives TRBD1 as D, unverified against the DNA. TRBV21-1 is given as a pseudogene. The CDR3 covers 17 residues. The CDR3: CASSKVRRSTAQETQYF. CDR3 sequence (DNA): TGTGCCAGCAGCAAAGTTCGAAGGTCTACAGCCCAAGAGACCCAGTACTTC.

The V call is TRBV10-3, the J call TRBJ1-3; a weak D match, TRBD1 (6 bases). V was shortened by 2 bases and J by 2 bases, with 10 bases between the two germline ends. The CDR3 is made up of 15 amino acids. The V gene's germline CDR1 is ENHRY and CDR2 SYGVKD. CDR3 in amino acids: CAISEGGAAGNTIYF. CDR3 bases: TGTGCCATCAGTGAGGGGGGGGCCGCTGGAAACACCATATATTTT.